The present entry profiles one T cell receptor beta chain with its context. Per germline, CDR1 SGHTA and CDR2 FQGTGA. CDR3 length: 14 amino acids. After removal of 5 bases from V and 4 bases from J, the junction contained 6 bases not matched to a gene. In the original processing: Sequence data from immunoSEQ were junction-only and lacked quality scores; consequently, filtering differed. Profiled with immunoSEQ multiplex PCR; TCRdb holds only in-frame clones, not every one. D and trimming were read from the DNA, whereas the V and J calls and clone size are those reported in that table. This table holds fewer than 3 million clones, just under 95% found once. The sample comes from a study of shared clonotypes between healthy human individuals.

The specimen sequenced was naive CD4+ T cells from PBMCs. Specified subset: CD45RA+ positively selected. The chain carries TRBV7-3 and TRBJ1-1, with 8 bases lining up with TRBD1. The source of this sequence is a man aged 18 to 30 in good health. Some clones in this sample may be carry-over from other donors' samples. For the CDR3, the DNA is TGTGCCAGCAGCCCCATCGGGACAGGCACTGAAGCTTTCTTT. It specifies CASSPIGTGTEAFF.